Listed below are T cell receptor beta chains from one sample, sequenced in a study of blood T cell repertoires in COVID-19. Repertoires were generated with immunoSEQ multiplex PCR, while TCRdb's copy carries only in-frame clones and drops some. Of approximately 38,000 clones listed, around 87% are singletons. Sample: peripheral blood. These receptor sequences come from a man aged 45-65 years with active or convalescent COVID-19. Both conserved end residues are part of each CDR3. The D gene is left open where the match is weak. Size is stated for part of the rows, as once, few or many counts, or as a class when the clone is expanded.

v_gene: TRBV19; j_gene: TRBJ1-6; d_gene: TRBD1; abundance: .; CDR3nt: TGTGCCAGTAGTATGGGGACAGCGGCCTTCTATAATTCACCCCTCCACTTT; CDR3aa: CASSMGTAAFYNSPLHF
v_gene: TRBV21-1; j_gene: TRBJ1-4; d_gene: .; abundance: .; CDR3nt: TGTGCCACTCTCCAGGGCCCTAATGAAAAACTGTTTTTT; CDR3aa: CATLQGPNEKLFF
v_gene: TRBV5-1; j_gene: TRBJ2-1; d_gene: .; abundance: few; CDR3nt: TGCGCCAGCAGCCTAAGTAATGAGCAGTTCTTC; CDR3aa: CASSLSNEQFF
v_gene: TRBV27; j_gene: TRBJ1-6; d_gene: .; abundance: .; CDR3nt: TGTGCCAGCAGTTCGGACATCAGGAGCTCCTATAATTCACCCCTCCACTTT; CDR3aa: CASSSDIRSSYNSPLHF
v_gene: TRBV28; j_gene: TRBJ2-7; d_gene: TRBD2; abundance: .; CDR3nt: TGTGCCAGCAGTTTAAATAAGCAGCGGGGAGTTTCCTACGAGCAGTACTTC; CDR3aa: CASSLNKQRGVSYEQYF
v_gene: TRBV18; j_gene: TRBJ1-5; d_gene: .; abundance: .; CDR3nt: TGTGCCAGCTCCCATAGCAATCAGCCCCAGCATTTT; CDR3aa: CASSHSNQPQHF
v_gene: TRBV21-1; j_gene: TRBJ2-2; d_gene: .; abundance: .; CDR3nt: TGTGCCAGCAGCAAAGGCGGACTAGCGGGGGGGCCCACCGGGGAGCTGTTTTTT; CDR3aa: CASSKGGLAGGPTGELFF
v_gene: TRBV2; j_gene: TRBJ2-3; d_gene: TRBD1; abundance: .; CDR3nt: TGTGCCAGCAGGGCTGACAGGGGATACACAGATACGCAGTATTTT; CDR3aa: CASRADRGYTDTQYF
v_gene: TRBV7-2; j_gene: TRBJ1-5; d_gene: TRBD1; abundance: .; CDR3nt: TGTGCCAGCAGCCCAGGGACAGGGGGCGTTGGATTGGGCAATCAGCCCCAGCATTTT; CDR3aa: CASSPGTGGVGLGNQPQHF
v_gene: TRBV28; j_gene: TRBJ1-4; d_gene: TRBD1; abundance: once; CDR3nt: TGTGCCAGCAGTTCTCCTCGGGACAGATTATCGTACGAAAAACTGTTTTTT; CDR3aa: CASSSPRDRLSYEKLFF
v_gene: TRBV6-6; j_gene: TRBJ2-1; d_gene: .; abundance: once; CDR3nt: TGTGCCAGCAGTTACCCGCAGGGTGCCTACAATGAGCAGTTCTTC; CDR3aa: CASSYPQGAYNEQFF
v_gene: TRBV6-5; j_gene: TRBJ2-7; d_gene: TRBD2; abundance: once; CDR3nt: TGTGCCAGCAGTTACGGGGGGGAAACGAGCTCCTACGAGCAGTACTTC; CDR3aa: CASSYGGETSSYEQYF
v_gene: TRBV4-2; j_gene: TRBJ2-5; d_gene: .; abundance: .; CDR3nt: TGTGCCAGCAGACAAACTAGTTCCAAAGAGACCCAGTACTTC; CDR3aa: CASRQTSSKETQYF
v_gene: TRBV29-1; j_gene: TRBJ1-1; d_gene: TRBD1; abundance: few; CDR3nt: TGCAGCGTCGGGACAGGGAACACTGAAGCTTTCTTT; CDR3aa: CSVGTGNTEAFF
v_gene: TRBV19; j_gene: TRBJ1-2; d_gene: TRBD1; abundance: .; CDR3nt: TGTGCCAGTAGTGTTCTGGACAGGGGTCGTGGCTACACCTTC; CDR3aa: CASSVLDRGRGYTF
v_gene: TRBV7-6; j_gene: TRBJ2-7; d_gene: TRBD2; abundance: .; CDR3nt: TGTGCCAGCAGCCCCTCCCTCCTCCTAGCGGGAGAAAGCGAGCAGTACTTC; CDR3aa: CASSPSLLLAGESEQYF
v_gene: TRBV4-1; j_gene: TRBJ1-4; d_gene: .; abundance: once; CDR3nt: TGCGCCAGCAGCCCGAGCAGGGAAGGTGAAAAACTGTTTTTT; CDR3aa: CASSPSREGEKLFF
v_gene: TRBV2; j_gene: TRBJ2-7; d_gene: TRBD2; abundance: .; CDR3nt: TGTGCCAGCAGTGACAAGCGGGGGCCCTACGAGCAGTACTTC; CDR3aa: CASSDKRGPYEQYF
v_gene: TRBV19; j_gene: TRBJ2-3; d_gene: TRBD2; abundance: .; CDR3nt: TGTGCCAGTAGCGGGGGGGCGGGAGATACGCAGTATTTT; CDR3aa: CASSGGAGDTQYF
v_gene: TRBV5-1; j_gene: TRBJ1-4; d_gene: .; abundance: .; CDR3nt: TGCGCCAGCAGCTTAGAGGCAGGGGACGAAAAACTGTTTTTT; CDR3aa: CASSLEAGDEKLFF
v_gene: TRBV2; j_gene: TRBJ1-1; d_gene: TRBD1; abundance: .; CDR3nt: TGTGCCAGCAGTCCGCAGGGGGCTGGTACTGAAGCTTTCTTT; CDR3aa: CASSPQGAGTEAFF
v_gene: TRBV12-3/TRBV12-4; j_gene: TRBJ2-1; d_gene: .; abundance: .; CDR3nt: TGTGCCAGCAGTTTAGACAGGGCCTTCGAGCAGTTCTTC; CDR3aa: CASSLDRAFEQFF
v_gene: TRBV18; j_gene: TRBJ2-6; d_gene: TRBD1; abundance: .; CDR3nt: TGTGCCAGCTCACGTAGTGTCCCGGGACAGGGATCTGGGGCCAACGTCCTGACTTTC; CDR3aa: CASSRSVPGQGSGANVLTF
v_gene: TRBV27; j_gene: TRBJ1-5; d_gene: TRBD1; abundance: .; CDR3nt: TGTGCCAGCATGAGAGGGGGCGGCAATCAGCCCCAGCATTTT; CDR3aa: CASMRGGGNQPQHF
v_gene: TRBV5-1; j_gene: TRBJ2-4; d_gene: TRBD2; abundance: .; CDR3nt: TGCGCCAGCAGCAAAGTAGCGGGAATAGACATTCAGTACTTC; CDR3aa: CASSKVAGIDIQYF
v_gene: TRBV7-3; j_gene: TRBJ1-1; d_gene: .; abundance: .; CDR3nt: TGTGCCAGCAGCTTGGCGGGGGTGAACACTGAAGCTTTCTTT; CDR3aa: CASSLAGVNTEAFF
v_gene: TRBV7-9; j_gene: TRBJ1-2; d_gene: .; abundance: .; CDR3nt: TGTGCCAGCAGCTCGCGGCCTTCGGGGTATGGCTACACCTTC; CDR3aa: CASSSRPSGYGYTF
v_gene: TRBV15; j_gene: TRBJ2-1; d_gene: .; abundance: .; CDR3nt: TGTGCCACCAGCAGACCGACAGTCTCCTACAATGAGCAGTTCTTC; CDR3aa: CATSRPTVSYNEQFF